Listed below are T cell receptor beta chains from one sample, sequenced in a study of early T cells in non-severe SARS-CoV-2 infection. TCRdb reprocessed the 5' RACE reads via MiXCR and lists one record per CDR3 protein. The table lists 70,000 to 95,000 distinct CDR3 sequences, around 15% of them singletons, with 0.58% in the top ten. The sequenced sample consisted of whole blood. Receptor source: an adult who was a healthcare worker with PCR-confirmed SARS-CoV-2 infection or an uninfected control (not recorded which). Both conserved end residues are trimmed from each CDR3. The order of the fields is V gene, J gene, CDR3 protein.

TRBV10-2	TRBJ2-3	ASSESSSGDTQY
TRBV29-1	TRBJ1-2	SAMPGSRGYT
TRBV7-7	TRBJ2-5	ASSFSSSETQY
TRBV6-5	TRBJ1-5	ASSSGGQGYQPQH
TRBV9	TRBJ2-5	ASSPGGKGDQETQY
TRBV4-1	TRBJ2-1	ASSQARGTGRGGNEQF
TRBV19	TRBJ1-5	ASSNSGLGNDQPQH
TRBV10-2	TRBJ2-1	ASRMSGGVYNEQF
TRBV6-4	TRBJ2-1	ASSILVGNEQF
TRBV27	TRBJ2-1	ASSFPGDVYNEQF
TRBV3-1	TRBJ2-5	ASSPRGIASETQY
TRBV12-3/TRBV12-4	TRBJ1-2	ASSNRAGNGYT
TRBV11-2	TRBJ2-1	ASSLSADSYNEQF
TRBV20-1	TRBJ1-4	SATTGGSEKLF